This T cell receptor (beta chain) is from a study of T cells expressing NK-cell markers. About the study: The TCR beta repertoires originated in sorted CD3+CD56+NKG2C+, CD3+CD56+NKG2C- and CD3+CD56-NKG2C+ T cells. Within the sequenced cohort of eight donors, seven exhibited HCMV seropositivity and one was seronegative.

TCRdb re-called the 5' RACE reads and shows each CDR3 protein once, DNA omitted. This sample carries about 540,000 distinct CDR3 sequences, with 3% to 4.5% going to the ten biggest clones. This CDR3 is 17 amino acids long. Germline-derived CDR1 and CDR2 are DFQATT and SNEGSKA (reference sequence). In the case of this clonotype: The antigen remains undetermined.

Study-level results: Among a few donors, these clonotypes also ranked first in the CD3+CD56-NKG2C+ fraction.

What was sequenced was blood T cells: a sorted CD56 or NKG2C T cell subset, CD4+ or CD8+ T cells, or bulk PBMC T cells (not recorded which). The chain carries TRBV20-1 and TRBJ2-1; TCRdb's D call, TRBD2, is unchecked because there is no DNA. The source is a man aged 18 to 30 in good health. The CDR3 is CSARTGTSGRVENEQFF.